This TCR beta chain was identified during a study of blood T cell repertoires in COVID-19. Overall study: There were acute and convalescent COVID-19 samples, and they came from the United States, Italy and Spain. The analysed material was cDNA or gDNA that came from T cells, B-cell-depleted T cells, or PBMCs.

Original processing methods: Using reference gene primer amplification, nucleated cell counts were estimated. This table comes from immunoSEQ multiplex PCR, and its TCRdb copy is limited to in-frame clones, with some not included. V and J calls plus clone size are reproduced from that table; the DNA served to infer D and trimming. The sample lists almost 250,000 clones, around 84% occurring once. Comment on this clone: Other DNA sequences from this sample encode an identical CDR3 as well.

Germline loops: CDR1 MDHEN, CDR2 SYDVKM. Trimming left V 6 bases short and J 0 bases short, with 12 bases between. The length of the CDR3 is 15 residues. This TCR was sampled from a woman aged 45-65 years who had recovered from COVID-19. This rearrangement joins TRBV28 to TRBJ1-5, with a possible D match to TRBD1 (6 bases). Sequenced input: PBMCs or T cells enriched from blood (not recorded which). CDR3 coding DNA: TGTGCCAGCAGCCCCACAGGGAGTAGCAATCAGCCCCAGCATTTT. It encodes CASSPTGSSNQPQHF.